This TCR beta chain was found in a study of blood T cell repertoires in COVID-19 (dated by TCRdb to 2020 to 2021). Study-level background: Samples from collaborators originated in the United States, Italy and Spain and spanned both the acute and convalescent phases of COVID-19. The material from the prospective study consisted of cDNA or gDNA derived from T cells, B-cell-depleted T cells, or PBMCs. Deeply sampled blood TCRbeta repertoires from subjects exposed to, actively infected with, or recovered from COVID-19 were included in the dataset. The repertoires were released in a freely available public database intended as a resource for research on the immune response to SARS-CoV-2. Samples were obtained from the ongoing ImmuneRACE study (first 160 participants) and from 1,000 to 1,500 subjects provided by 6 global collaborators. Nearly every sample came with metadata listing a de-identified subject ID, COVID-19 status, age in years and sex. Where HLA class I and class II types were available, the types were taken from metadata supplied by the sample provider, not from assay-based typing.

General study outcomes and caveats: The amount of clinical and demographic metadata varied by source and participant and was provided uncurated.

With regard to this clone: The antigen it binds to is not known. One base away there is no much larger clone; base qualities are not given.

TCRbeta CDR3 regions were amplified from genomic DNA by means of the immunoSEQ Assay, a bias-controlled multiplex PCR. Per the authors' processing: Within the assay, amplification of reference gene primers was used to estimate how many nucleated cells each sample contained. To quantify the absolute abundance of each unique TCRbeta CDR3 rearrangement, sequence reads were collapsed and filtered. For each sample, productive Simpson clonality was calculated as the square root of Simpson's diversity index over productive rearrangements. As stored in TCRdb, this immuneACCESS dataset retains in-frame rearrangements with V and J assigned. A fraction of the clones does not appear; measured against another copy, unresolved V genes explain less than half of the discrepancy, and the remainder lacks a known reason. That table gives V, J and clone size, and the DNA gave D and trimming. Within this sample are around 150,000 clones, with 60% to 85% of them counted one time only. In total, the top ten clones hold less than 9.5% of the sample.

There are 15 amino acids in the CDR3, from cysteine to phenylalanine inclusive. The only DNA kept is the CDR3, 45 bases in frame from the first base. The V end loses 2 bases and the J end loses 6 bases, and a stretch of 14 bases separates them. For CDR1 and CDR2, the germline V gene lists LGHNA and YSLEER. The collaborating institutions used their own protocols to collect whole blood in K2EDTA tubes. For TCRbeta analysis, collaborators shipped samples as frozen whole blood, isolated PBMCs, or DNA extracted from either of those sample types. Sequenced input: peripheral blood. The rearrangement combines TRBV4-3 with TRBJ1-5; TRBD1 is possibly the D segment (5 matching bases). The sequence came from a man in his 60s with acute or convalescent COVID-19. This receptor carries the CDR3 CASSQNRRSFQPQHF. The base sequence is TGCGCCAGCAGCCAAAACAGGCGATCCTTTCAGCCCCAGCATTTT.